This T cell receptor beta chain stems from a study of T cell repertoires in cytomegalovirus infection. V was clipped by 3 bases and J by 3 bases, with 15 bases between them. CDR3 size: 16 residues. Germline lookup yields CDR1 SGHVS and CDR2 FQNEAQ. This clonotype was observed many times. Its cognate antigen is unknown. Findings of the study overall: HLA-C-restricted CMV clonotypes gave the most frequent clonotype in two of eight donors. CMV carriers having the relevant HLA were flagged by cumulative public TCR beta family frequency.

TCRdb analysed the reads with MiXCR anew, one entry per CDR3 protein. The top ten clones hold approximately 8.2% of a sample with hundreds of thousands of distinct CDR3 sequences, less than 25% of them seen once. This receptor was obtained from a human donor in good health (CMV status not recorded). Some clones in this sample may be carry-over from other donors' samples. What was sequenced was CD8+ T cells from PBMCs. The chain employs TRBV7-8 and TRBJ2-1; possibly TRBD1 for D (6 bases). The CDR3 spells CASSFREGTRYNEQFF. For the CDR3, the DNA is TGTGCCAGCAGCTTCCGAGAAGGGACACGCTACAATGAGCAGTTCTTC.